This T cell receptor beta chain was sequenced in a study of neurological immune-mediated disorders. Whole-study findings and limits: The highest TCR clonal expansion occurred in HTLV-1-associated myelopathy; multiple sclerosis fell below healthy controls.

Each TCR transcript was tagged with a 10-nucleotide random UMI during 5'RACE. TCRdb redid the calling of the 5' RACE reads with MiXCR, one entry per CDR3 protein. The sample includes tens of thousands of distinct CDR3 sequences, approximately 10% seen only once; the top ten take around 4%. The CDR3 totals 14 residues. Germline V CDR1 and CDR2: SGHRS, YFSETQ. CD4+ or CD8+ T cells at a count of about 940,000 served as input for the sorted libraries. By sample fraction, this clonotype is medium-sized. Its antigen is unknown. One end of the junction fails to match germline, which may point to a read error.

This chain joins TRBV5-1 and TRBJ2-3; D perhaps matches TRBD2 (6 bases). The TCR originated in a woman in her twenties or thirties with HTLV-1-associated myelopathy (HAM/TSP). The sequenced material came from CD4+ T cells from blood. CDR3: CASSLGGSTDTQYF. The CDR3 DNA reads TGTGCCAGCAGCTTAGGAGGGAGCACAGATACGCAGTATTTT.